Detailed here is one TCR beta chain. Its target is not known. TCRdb's table, derived via immunoSEQ multiplex PCR, lists solely in-frame clones and lacks some. The sample includes tens of thousands of clones, about 87% of them seen just once. The germline V gene has CDR1 SQVTM and CDR2 ANQGSEA. V dropped 7 bases and J dropped 0 bases, with 15 bases sitting between them. The CDR3 consists of 15 residues. These data originate in a study of OX40 agonist ivuxolimab in advanced cancers. In the study overall: From roughly 20 to 79 years was the age range, with a mean of around 54 years, and around 84% were male. Patients achieving partial responses numbered three: one hepatocellular carcinoma case and two cutaneous melanoma cases.

Overall study results and limits: Both blood CD4+ and CD8+ T cells showed clonal growth by week 6 at 0.1 to 3.0 mg/kg. Averaged across samples, CD8+ T cells carried more expanded clones than CD4+ did.

This receptor was taken from an adult with an advanced solid tumor such as melanoma, head and neck, liver or kidney cancer. The V and J genes are TRBV29-1 and TRBJ2-2, with D perhaps TRBD1 (6 bases). The material sequenced was CD4+ or CD8+ T cells sorted from blood, taken in a trial of the OX40 agonist ivuxolimab. The CDR3 region is CSARPGGSNTGELFF. For the CDR3, the DNA is TGCAGCGCAAGACCTGGGGGCTCGAACACCGGGGAGCTGTTTTTT.